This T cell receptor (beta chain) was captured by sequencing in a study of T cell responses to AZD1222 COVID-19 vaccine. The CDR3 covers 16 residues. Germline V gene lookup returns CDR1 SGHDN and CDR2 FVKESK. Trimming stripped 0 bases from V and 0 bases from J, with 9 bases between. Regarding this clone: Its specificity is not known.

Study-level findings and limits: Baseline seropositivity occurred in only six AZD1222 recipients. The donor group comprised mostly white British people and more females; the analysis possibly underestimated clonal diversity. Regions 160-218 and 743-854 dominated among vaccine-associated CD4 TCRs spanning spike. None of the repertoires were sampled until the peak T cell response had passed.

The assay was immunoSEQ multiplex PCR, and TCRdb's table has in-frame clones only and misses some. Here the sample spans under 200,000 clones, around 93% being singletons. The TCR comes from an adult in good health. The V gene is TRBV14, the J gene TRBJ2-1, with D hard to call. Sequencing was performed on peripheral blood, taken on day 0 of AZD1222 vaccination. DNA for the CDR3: TGTGCCAGCAGCCAAGATCGAGTCAGCTCCTACAATGAGCAGTTCTTC. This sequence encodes CASSQDRVSSYNEQFF.